The 17 T cell receptor beta chains reported below all come from one sample, sequenced in a study of T cell responses to AZD1222 COVID-19 vaccine. Sequencing used immunoSEQ multiplex PCR; TCRdb keeps in-frame clones, though not all of them. The sample consists of about 180,000 clones, 85% to 95% of them appearing once. This sample comprised peripheral blood, obtained 28 days after the second AZD1222 dose. These receptors were taken from an adult who received the AZD1222 COVID-19 vaccine.

This clone was found once. V gene TRBV6-6 combines with J gene TRBJ1-6; weak D call: TRBD1 (6 bases). V was cut by 5 bases and J by 0 bases, with 23 bases left in between. This CDR3 has 20 amino acids. The germline gives CDR1 MNHNY, CDR2 SVGAGI (reference sequence). The CDR3 reads CASSPLAGTSPSSYNSPLHF. CDR3 nucleotide sequence: TGTGCCAGCAGTCCCCTGGCCGGGACATCACCTAGCTCCTATAATTCACCCCTCCACTTT.

CDR3: CASSPPGQPSPHYGYTF. CDR3 DNA sequence: TGTGCCAGCAGCCCACCGGGACAGCCTTCACCACACTATGGCTACACCTTC. The chain is built from TRBV9 and TRBJ1-2; 7 nucleotides agree with TRBD1. The CDR3 loop spans 17 amino acids. The J segment lost 3 bases and the V segment lost 4 bases, leaving 15 bases of the junction unmatched. The V gene's germline CDR1 is SGDLS and CDR2 YYNGEE.

CDR3 in amino acids: CASSQEDSSNQPQHF. The CDR3 DNA reads TGCGCCAGCAGCCAAGAGGATTCTAGCAATCAGCCCCAGCATTTT. This sequence joins TRBV4-3 and TRBJ1-5; no firm D call. V was trimmed by 0 bases and J by 0 bases, leaving 6 bases between them. The CDR3 totals 15 residues. CDR1 LGHNA and CDR2 YSLEER come from the germline V gene.

V and J are TRBV19 and TRBJ2-7; 7 bases fit TRBD2. After removal of 6 bases from V and 1 base from J, the junction contained 6 bases not matched to a gene. CDR1 is LNHDA and CDR2 is SQIVND in the germline V gene (reference sequence). The CDR3 has 14 residues. The CDR3 loop reads CASSAGVISYEQYF. CDR3 nucleotides: TGTGCCAGTAGCGCGGGGGTTATATCCTACGAGCAGTACTTC.

The chain employs TRBV7-3 and TRBJ2-3; D unresolved. Germline V gene lookup returns CDR1 SGHTA and CDR2 FQGTGA. The CDR3 runs to 12 residues. The V end lost 4 bases, the J end lost 4 bases, and 6 bases lay between the germline ends. The CDR3 spells CASSSMADTQYF. CDR3 nucleotide sequence: TGTGCCAGCAGCTCCATGGCAGATACGCAGTATTTT.

The V call is TRBV10-3, the J call TRBJ2-2, with D perhaps TRBD2 (6 bases). V lost 11 bases, J lost 0 bases, and 10 bases lay in between. The CDR3 runs 13 residues. The germline gives CDR1 ENHRY, CDR2 SYGVKD. The CDR3 DNA reads as TGTGCCTCCACGGGGGCGAACACCGGGGAGCTGTTTTTT. It translates to CASTGANTGELFF.

This clone was seen a single time. V gene TRBV7-9 combines with J gene TRBJ2-1; 10 bases align to TRBD2. CDR1 SEHNR and CDR2 FQNEAQ come from the germline V gene (reference sequence). V dropped 5 bases and J dropped 6; count of bases not matched to a gene: 16. The length of the CDR3 is 18 residues. The CDR3 region has the DNA TGTGCCAGCAGCCTCCCCCCCCGACTAGCGGGTAGGGGCAATGAGCAGTTCTTC. This gives the protein CASSLPPRLAGRGNEQFF.

V and J are TRBV7-2 and TRBJ2-7; 8 nucleotides agree with TRBD2. Trimming cost V 3 bases and J 2 bases; bases outside gene matches: 6. In germline, CDR1 is SGHTA, CDR2 FQGNSA. CDR3 length: 15 residues. This CDR3 is CASSFTAGGTYEQYF. CDR3 DNA: TGTGCCAGCAGCTTTACTGCGGGGGGTACCTACGAGCAGTACTTC.

V usage is TRBV10-3 and J usage is TRBJ1-3; D is unresolved. CDR1 is ENHRY, CDR2 SYGVKD, per germline. The CDR3 sequence is 15 residues long. The V gene lost 6 bases and the J gene lost 2 bases, with 14 bases spanning the gap. The CDR3 loop is CAIRAGPLTGNTIYF. The DNA for the CDR3 is TGTGCCATCAGGGCCGGACCGCTCACTGGAAACACCATATATTTT.

The rearrangement links TRBV28 to TRBJ2-2; the match to TRBD1 covers 7 bases. Germline V lookup: CDR1 MDHEN, CDR2 SYDVKM. The trim removed 9 bases at V and 4 bases at J, leaving 11 bases unmatched. The CDR3 runs 15 residues. CDR3 coding DNA: TGTGCCAGTTTACCGGGACAGTCGATCACCGGGGAGCTGTTTTTT. Translated, it gives CASLPGQSITGELFF. Combining the CDR3 with reference TRBV28 and TRBJ2-2 gives the whole variable domain DVKVTQSSRYLVKRTGEKVFLECVQDMDHENMFWYRQDPGLGLRLIYFSYDVKMKEKGDIPEGYSVSREKKERFSLILESASTNQTSMYLCASLPGQSITGELFFGEGSRLTVL.

The chain couples TRBV29-1 to TRBJ1-2; D unresolved. Germline loops: CDR1 SQVTM, CDR2 ANQGSEA. V was pared by 6 bases and J by 3 bases, with 14 bases between. CDR3 length equals 13 residues. The CDR3 loop is CSVVTPTYYGYTF. The CDR3 DNA follows: TGCAGCGTGGTTACCCCGACGTACTATGGCTACACCTTC.

V is TRBV7-3 and J is TRBJ2-3; no definite D call. With 5 bases removed from V and 2 bases from J, the gap between germline ends came to 17 bases. Per germline, CDR1 SGHTA and CDR2 FQGTGA. CDR3 size: 16 residues. Written as DNA, the CDR3 is TGTGCCAGCAGCCTCTCGGGCGGAGTCATCACAGATACGCAGTATTTT. Its translation: CASSLSGGVITDTQYF.

The chain links TRBV7-2 to TRBJ2-3; maybe TRBD1 (6 bases). Germline CDR1 reads SGHTA; CDR2 reads FQGNSA. This CDR3 has 15 residues. V was pared by 4 bases and J by 7 bases, with 18 bases between. The CDR3 spells CASSSGQQIRNTQYF. The CDR3 nucleotides read TGTGCCAGCAGCTCCGGACAGCAGATCCGAAATACGCAGTATTTT.

V and J are TRBV5-1 and TRBJ1-5; D uncertain. Germline CDR1 is SGHRS and CDR2 is YFSETQ. Deletions cut 0 bases from V and 3 bases from J, with 10 bases between. There are 15 residues in the CDR3. The CDR3 sequence: CASSLAPGDNQPQHF. CDR3 nucleotides: TGCGCCAGCAGCTTGGCCCCCGGGGACAATCAGCCCCAGCATTTT. Supplemented by reference TRBV5-1 and TRBJ1-5, the full variable domain reads KAGVTQTPRYLIKTRGQQVTLSCSPISGHRSVSWYQQTPGQGLQFLFEYFSETQRNKGNFPGRFSGRQFSNSRSEMNVSTLELGDSALYLCASSLAPGDNQPQHFGDGTRLSIL.

This chain connects TRBV30 to TRBJ2-7; 8 nucleotides line up with TRBD1. Trimming removed 2 bases from V and 3 bases from J; junction bases left unmatched: 15. Germline-derived CDR1 and CDR2 are GTSNPN and SVGIG (reference sequence). The CDR3 covers 17 residues. The DNA of the CDR3 is TGTGCCTGGAGTTGGGGGACAGGCGGGGAGGTTTACTACGAGCAGTACTTC. Translating gives CAWSWGTGGEVYYEQYF.

This sequence joins TRBV7-2 and TRBJ1-3; unclear D gene. Germline V CDR1 and CDR2: SGHTA, FQGNSA. CDR3 length equals 15 residues. V was trimmed by 2 bases and J by 0 bases, leaving 8 bases between them. The CDR3 reads CASSLQPVSGNTIYF. The CDR3 DNA is TGTGCCAGCAGCTTACAGCCAGTCTCTGGAAACACCATATATTTT.

The chain links TRBV10-3 to TRBJ2-3, with a tentative D call TRBD1 (6 bases). Trimming stripped 8 bases from V and 1 base from J, with 16 bases between. There are 15 residues in the CDR3. CDR1 and CDR2 (germline): ENHRY, SYGVKD. CDR3 loop: CAIADPGQRTDTQYF. As DNA, the CDR3 is TGTGCCATCGCCGACCCGGGACAACGCACAGATACGCAGTATTTT.